This is a list of T cell receptor beta chains from one sample in a study of cytomegalovirus exposure and HLA in healthy donors. TCRdb's table, derived via immunoSEQ multiplex PCR, lists solely in-frame clones and lacks some. There are approximately 160,000 clones in the sample; over 80% occur only once, and roughly 1.9% lies in the top ten. The sample taken for sequencing was PBMCs. These receptor sequences come from a human donor in good health. The CDR3 runs from the conserved cysteine through the conserved F or W. The order of the fields is D gene, J gene, clone size, V gene, CDR3 protein, CDR3 DNA. D genes are given only for firm matches. Not every row has a clone size; where given, it reads once, few, many or a size class.

d_call: NA
j_call: TRBJ2-2
clone_size: once
v_call: TRBV19
cdr3_aa: CASGVLDTGELFF
cdr3_nt: TGTGCCAGTGGAGTGCTTGACACCGGGGAGCTGTTTTTT

d_call: NA
j_call: TRBJ2-5
clone_size: NA
v_call: TRBV6-6
cdr3_aa: CASSYGWGVSETQYF
cdr3_nt: TGTGCCAGCAGTTATGGGTGGGGAGTTTCAGAGACCCAGTACTTC

d_call: TRBD2
j_call: TRBJ2-2
clone_size: NA
v_call: TRBV2
cdr3_aa: CASSHGLADTGELFF
cdr3_nt: TGTGCCAGCAGCCACGGACTAGCAGACACCGGGGAGCTGTTTTTT

d_call: NA
j_call: TRBJ2-7
clone_size: few
v_call: TRBV4-2
cdr3_aa: CASSPDGEPYEQYF
cdr3_nt: TGTGCCAGCAGCCCAGACGGAGAGCCCTACGAGCAGTACTTC

d_call: TRBD1
j_call: TRBJ1-4
clone_size: few
v_call: TRBV7-9
cdr3_aa: CASSPGQGSGLFF
cdr3_nt: TGTGCCAGCAGCCCGGGACAGGGGAGCGGACTGTTTTTT

d_call: NA
j_call: TRBJ2-7
clone_size: few
v_call: TRBV18
cdr3_aa: CASSLRAVQGGEQYF
cdr3_nt: TGTGCCAGCTCTCTCAGGGCAGTACAGGGCGGGGAGCAGTACTTC

d_call: TRBD2
j_call: TRBJ2-2
clone_size: NA
v_call: TRBV7-2
cdr3_aa: CASSPRRGGVFDTGELFF
cdr3_nt: TGTGCCAGCAGCCCCCGCCGCGGGGGGGTATTTGACACCGGGGAGCTGTTTTTT

d_call: NA
j_call: TRBJ2-7
clone_size: NA
v_call: TRBV7-7
cdr3_aa: CASSPGDTYEQYF
cdr3_nt: TGTGCCAGCAGCCCCGGGGACACCTACGAGCAGTACTTC

d_call: NA
j_call: TRBJ1-4
clone_size: once
v_call: TRBV6-6
cdr3_aa: CASGQGNEKLFF
cdr3_nt: TGTGCCAGCGGGCAGGGTAATGAAAAACTGTTTTTT

d_call: TRBD1
j_call: TRBJ2-7
clone_size: NA
v_call: TRBV29-1
cdr3_aa: CSVVDRSSYEQYF
cdr3_nt: TGCAGCGTTGTGGACAGGAGCTCCTACGAGCAGTACTTC

d_call: TRBD1
j_call: TRBJ1-2
clone_size: few
v_call: TRBV2
cdr3_aa: CASAAGTGGGYGYTF
cdr3_nt: TGTGCCAGCGCCGCCGGGACAGGGGGCGGCTATGGCTACACCTTC

d_call: TRBD1
j_call: TRBJ2-7
clone_size: NA
v_call: TRBV6-6
cdr3_aa: CASSPGTGGPYEQYF
cdr3_nt: TGTGCCAGCAGCCCCGGGACAGGGGGCCCCTACGAGCAGTACTTC

d_call: NA
j_call: TRBJ2-2
clone_size: few
v_call: TRBV1
cdr3_aa: CTSSQDKEGQGNTGELFF
cdr3_nt: TGCACCAGCAGCCAAGATAAAGAGGGACAGGGGAACACCGGGGAGCTGTTTTTT

d_call: NA
j_call: TRBJ2-6
clone_size: NA
v_call: TRBV4-3
cdr3_aa: CASSPTGANVLTF
cdr3_nt: TGCGCCAGCAGCCCAACTGGGGCCAACGTCCTGACTTTC

d_call: TRBD2
j_call: TRBJ2-1
clone_size: NA
v_call: TRBV5-1
cdr3_aa: CASSKAGLAGFNEQFF
cdr3_nt: TGCGCCAGCAGCAAGGCGGGACTAGCGGGTTTCAATGAGCAGTTCTTC

d_call: TRBD1
j_call: TRBJ2-1
clone_size: NA
v_call: TRBV15
cdr3_aa: CATSRDLGQGAYNEQFF
cdr3_nt: TGTGCCACCAGCAGAGATCTAGGACAGGGGGCGTACAATGAGCAGTTCTTC

d_call: NA
j_call: TRBJ2-1
clone_size: NA
v_call: TRBV2
cdr3_aa: CASSESRGRGQEQFF
cdr3_nt: TGTGCCAGCAGTGAAAGTCGCGGCAGGGGTCAGGAGCAGTTCTTC

d_call: TRBD1
j_call: TRBJ2-7
clone_size: NA
v_call: TRBV5-1
cdr3_aa: CASSWDRGGHEQYF
cdr3_nt: TGCGCCAGCAGCTGGGACAGGGGCGGCCACGAGCAGTACTTC

d_call: NA
j_call: TRBJ1-3
clone_size: NA
v_call: TRBV10-3
cdr3_aa: CAIRKTGSENTIYF
cdr3_nt: TGTGCCATCAGGAAGACAGGCTCAGAAAACACCATATATTTT

d_call: NA
j_call: TRBJ2-7
clone_size: NA
v_call: TRBV6-4
cdr3_aa: CASSFGECYEQYF
cdr3_nt: TGTGCCAGCAGTTTTGGGGAGTGCTACGAGCAGTACTTC

d_call: NA
j_call: TRBJ1-1
clone_size: NA
v_call: TRBV15
cdr3_aa: CATSREPGARDTEAFF
cdr3_nt: TGTGCCACCAGCAGAGAGCCAGGGGCGCGGGACACTGAAGCTTTCTTT

d_call: NA
j_call: TRBJ2-7
clone_size: NA
v_call: TRBV7-9
cdr3_aa: CASSLAGGTGSYEQYF
cdr3_nt: TGTGCCAGCAGCTTAGCGGGAGGGACAGGTTCCTACGAGCAGTACTTC

d_call: TRBD1
j_call: TRBJ1-6
clone_size: NA
v_call: TRBV5-6
cdr3_aa: CASSFGDRGLSPLHF
cdr3_nt: TGTGCCAGCAGCTTCGGGGACAGGGGTCTCTCACCCCTCCACTTT

d_call: NA
j_call: TRBJ2-1
clone_size: NA
v_call: TRBV27
cdr3_aa: CASTHSSTDEQFF
cdr3_nt: TGTGCCAGCACCCATTCCAGCACAGATGAGCAGTTCTTC

d_call: NA
j_call: TRBJ2-3
clone_size: NA
v_call: TRBV19
cdr3_aa: CASSSGSTDTQYF
cdr3_nt: TGTGCCAGTAGTAGCGGAAGCACAGATACGCAGTATTTT

d_call: NA
j_call: TRBJ2-7
clone_size: NA
v_call: TRBV11-3
cdr3_aa: CASSLGAEGYEQYF
cdr3_nt: TGTGCCAGCAGCTTAGGGGCAGAAGGCTACGAGCAGTACTTC

d_call: NA
j_call: TRBJ2-2
clone_size: NA
v_call: TRBV9
cdr3_aa: CASSLSGANTGELFF
cdr3_nt: TGTGCCAGCAGCCTTAGCGGCGCGAACACCGGGGAGCTGTTTTTT

d_call: TRBD2
j_call: TRBJ2-7
clone_size: NA
v_call: TRBV6-5
cdr3_aa: CASSSQGLAGSYEQYF
cdr3_nt: TGTGCCAGCAGTTCCCAGGGGCTAGCGGGGTCCTACGAGCAGTACTTC

d_call: TRBD1
j_call: TRBJ1-5
clone_size: once
v_call: TRBV25-1
cdr3_aa: CASSRQGFRQPQHF
cdr3_nt: TGTGCCAGCAGTCGACAGGGGTTTCGTCAGCCCCAGCATTTT

d_call: NA
j_call: TRBJ1-5
clone_size: few
v_call: TRBV4-1
cdr3_aa: CASSQDWRTASNQPQHF
cdr3_nt: TGCGCCAGCAGCCAAGACTGGAGGACCGCTAGCAATCAGCCCCAGCATTTT

d_call: NA
j_call: TRBJ1-1
clone_size: NA
v_call: TRBV5-1
cdr3_aa: CASSTGTMNTEAFF
cdr3_nt: TGCGCCAGCAGTACAGGGACCATGAACACTGAAGCTTTCTTT

d_call: TRBD2
j_call: TRBJ2-3
clone_size: NA
v_call: TRBV4-3
cdr3_aa: CASSQVFLAGLAKDTQYF
cdr3_nt: TGCGCCAGCAGCCAAGTTTTTCTAGCGGGACTAGCGAAAGATACGCAGTATTTT

d_call: NA
j_call: TRBJ2-5
clone_size: NA
v_call: TRBV6-6
cdr3_aa: CASRTGVAAPETQYF
cdr3_nt: TGTGCCAGCAGGACGGGGGTGGCAGCTCCAGAGACCCAGTACTTC

d_call: TRBD2
j_call: TRBJ2-1
clone_size: once
v_call: TRBV2
cdr3_aa: CASSPLAGYASAEQFF
cdr3_nt: TGTGCCAGCAGTCCACTAGCGGGGTACGCCTCGGCTGAGCAGTTCTTC

d_call: NA
j_call: TRBJ1-6
clone_size: NA
v_call: TRBV10-3
cdr3_aa: CAISGTEDSPLHF
cdr3_nt: TGTGCCATCAGTGGGACAGAGGACTCACCCCTCCACTTT

d_call: TRBD2
j_call: TRBJ2-2
clone_size: NA
v_call: TRBV25-1
cdr3_aa: CASSEYGGGTGELFF
cdr3_nt: TGTGCCAGCAGTGAATATGGGGGGGGCACCGGGGAGCTGTTTTTT

d_call: TRBD2
j_call: TRBJ2-3
clone_size: few
v_call: TRBV4-3
cdr3_aa: CASSQQTSGGPSTDTQYF
cdr3_nt: TGCGCCAGCAGCCAACAGACTAGCGGGGGCCCTAGCACAGATACGCAGTATTTT

d_call: TRBD2
j_call: TRBJ2-3
clone_size: NA
v_call: TRBV20-1
cdr3_aa: CSGGGGYTQYF
cdr3_nt: TGCAGTGGCGGGGGAGGGTATACGCAGTATTTT

d_call: NA
j_call: TRBJ2-3
clone_size: once
v_call: TRBV15
cdr3_aa: CATSREARGTDTQYF
cdr3_nt: TGTGCCACCAGCAGAGAGGCCCGGGGCACAGATACGCAGTATTTT

d_call: TRBD1
j_call: TRBJ2-1
clone_size: NA
v_call: TRBV5-1
cdr3_aa: CASSLGTGGNEQFF
cdr3_nt: TGCGCCAGCAGCTTGGGGACAGGCGGCAATGAGCAGTTCTTC

d_call: NA
j_call: TRBJ1-1
clone_size: NA
v_call: TRBV4-3
cdr3_aa: CASSQVTGMNTEAFF
cdr3_nt: TGCGCCAGCAGCCAAGTGACAGGTATGAACACTGAAGCTTTCTTT

d_call: NA
j_call: TRBJ1-2
clone_size: NA
v_call: TRBV6-5
cdr3_aa: CASTSWGGSYGYTF
cdr3_nt: TGTGCCAGCACCTCCTGGGGGGGCAGCTATGGCTACACCTTC

d_call: NA
j_call: TRBJ2-2
clone_size: NA
v_call: TRBV5-4
cdr3_aa: CASSLRTAAGELFF
cdr3_nt: TGTGCCAGCAGCTTGCGGACAGCTGCCGGGGAGCTGTTTTTT

d_call: NA
j_call: TRBJ1-5
clone_size: NA
v_call: TRBV2
cdr3_aa: CASSEVLEEQPQHF
cdr3_nt: TGTGCCAGCAGTGAAGTTTTAGAGGAACAGCCCCAGCATTTT

d_call: NA
j_call: TRBJ1-1
clone_size: NA
v_call: TRBV2
cdr3_aa: CASTGRAGTEAFF
cdr3_nt: TGTGCCAGCACAGGGAGAGCGGGGACTGAAGCTTTCTTT

d_call: TRBD1
j_call: TRBJ1-1
clone_size: few
v_call: TRBV6-4
cdr3_aa: CASSDTWDRESEAFF
cdr3_nt: TGTGCCAGCAGTGACACCTGGGACAGGGAGAGTGAAGCTTTCTTT

d_call: TRBD1
j_call: TRBJ2-1
clone_size: NA
v_call: TRBV29-1
cdr3_aa: CSVERDRGHEQFF
cdr3_nt: TGCAGCGTCGAACGGGACAGGGGCCATGAGCAGTTCTTC

d_call: NA
j_call: TRBJ2-2
clone_size: NA
v_call: TRBV5-1
cdr3_aa: CASSLESGTGTGELFF
cdr3_nt: TGCGCCAGCAGCTTGGAATCCGGTACCGGGACCGGGGAGCTGTTTTTT

d_call: NA
j_call: TRBJ2-1
clone_size: NA
v_call: TRBV7-2
cdr3_aa: CASSSWGSGNEQFF
cdr3_nt: TGTGCCAGCAGCTCTTGGGGCTCTGGGAATGAGCAGTTCTTC

d_call: TRBD1
j_call: TRBJ1-2
clone_size: NA
v_call: TRBV5-6
cdr3_aa: CASSLTGAYGYTF
cdr3_nt: TGTGCCAGCAGCTTAACAGGGGCGTATGGCTACACCTTC

d_call: TRBD1
j_call: TRBJ1-6
clone_size: once
v_call: TRBV27
cdr3_aa: CASRRGQGNSPLHF
cdr3_nt: TGTGCCAGCAGACGCGGACAGGGGAATTCACCCCTCCACTTT

d_call: NA
j_call: TRBJ1-2
clone_size: NA
v_call: TRBV11-3
cdr3_aa: CASSLGQFYGYTF
cdr3_nt: TGTGCCAGCAGCTTAGGACAGTTCTATGGCTACACCTTC

d_call: NA
j_call: TRBJ1-2
clone_size: NA
v_call: TRBV15
cdr3_aa: CATSRDRADGYPF
cdr3_nt: TGTGCCACCAGCAGAGACAGGGCGGACGGCTACCCCTTC

d_call: TRBD2
j_call: TRBJ2-7
clone_size: NA
v_call: TRBV6-5
cdr3_aa: CASSSTGTSSFEQYF
cdr3_nt: TGTGCCAGCAGCTCTACCGGGACTAGCTCTTTCGAGCAGTACTTC

d_call: TRBD1
j_call: TRBJ1-2
clone_size: once
v_call: TRBV6-1
cdr3_aa: CASSGTAFNYGYTF
cdr3_nt: TGTGCCAGCAGCGGGACAGCGTTTAACTATGGCTACACCTTC